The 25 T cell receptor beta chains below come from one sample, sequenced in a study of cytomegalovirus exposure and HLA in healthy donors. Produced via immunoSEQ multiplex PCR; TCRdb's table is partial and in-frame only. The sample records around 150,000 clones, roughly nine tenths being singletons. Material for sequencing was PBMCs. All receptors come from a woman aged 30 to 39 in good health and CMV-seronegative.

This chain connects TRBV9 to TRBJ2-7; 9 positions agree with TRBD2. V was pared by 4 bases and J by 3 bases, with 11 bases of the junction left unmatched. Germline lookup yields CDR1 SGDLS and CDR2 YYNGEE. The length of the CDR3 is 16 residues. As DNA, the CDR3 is TGTGCCAGCAGCCCGAGAGGAGCTAGCGGGGACTACGAGCAGTACTTC. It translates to CASSPRGASGDYEQYF.

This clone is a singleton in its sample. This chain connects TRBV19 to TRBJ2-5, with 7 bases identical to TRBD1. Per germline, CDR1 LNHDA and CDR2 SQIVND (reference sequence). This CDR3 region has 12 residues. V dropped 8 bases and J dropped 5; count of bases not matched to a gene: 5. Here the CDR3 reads CASSTGEETQYF. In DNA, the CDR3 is TGTGCCAGTTCAACAGGGGAGGAGACCCAGTACTTC.

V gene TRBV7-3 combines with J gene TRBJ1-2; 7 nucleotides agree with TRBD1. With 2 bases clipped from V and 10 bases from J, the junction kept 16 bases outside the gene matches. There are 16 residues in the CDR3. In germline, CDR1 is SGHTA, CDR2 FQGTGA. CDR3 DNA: TGTGCCAGCAGCTTAGGGCCTATGGACAGGAGTTTCGACTACACCTTC. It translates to CASSLGPMDRSFDYTF.

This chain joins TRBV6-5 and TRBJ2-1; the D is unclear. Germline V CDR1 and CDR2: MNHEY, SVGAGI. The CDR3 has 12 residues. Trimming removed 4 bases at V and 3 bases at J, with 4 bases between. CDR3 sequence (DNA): TGTGCCAGCAGTTCCTACTACAATGAGCAGTTCTTC. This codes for CASSSYYNEQFF.

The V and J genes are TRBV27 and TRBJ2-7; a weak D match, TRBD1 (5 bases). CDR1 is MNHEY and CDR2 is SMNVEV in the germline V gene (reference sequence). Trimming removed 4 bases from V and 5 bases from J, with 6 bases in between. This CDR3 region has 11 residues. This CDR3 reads CASSSGNEQYF. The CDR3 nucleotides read TGTGCCAGCAGTTCAGGGAACGAGCAGTACTTC.

DNA of the CDR3: TGTGCCAGCAGCCCCTCCGGGACTAGCGGAGCCTACGAGCAGTACTTC. Amino acids: CASSPSGTSGAYEQYF. The V and J genes are TRBV4-2 and TRBJ2-7, with 11 bases identical to TRBD2. Trimming removed 4 bases from V and 2 bases from J; junction bases left unmatched: 7. The germline V gene encodes CDR1 LGHNA and CDR2 YNFKEQ. There are 16 residues in the CDR3.

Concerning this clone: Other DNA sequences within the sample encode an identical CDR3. CDR3 protein: CASSRTGGNEQFF. The DNA for the CDR3 is TGTGCCAGCAGCAGGACAGGGGGGAATGAGCAGTTCTTC. V is TRBV7-3 and J is TRBJ2-1; 10 bases match TRBD1. V lost 5 bases to trimming and J lost 7 bases; unmatched junction nucleotides: 2. In germline, CDR1 is SGHTA, CDR2 FQGTGA. The CDR3 is 13 amino acids.

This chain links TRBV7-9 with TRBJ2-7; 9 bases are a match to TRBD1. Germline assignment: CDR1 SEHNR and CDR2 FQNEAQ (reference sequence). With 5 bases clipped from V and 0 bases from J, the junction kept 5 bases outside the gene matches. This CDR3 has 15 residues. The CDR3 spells CASSGTGPSSYEQYF. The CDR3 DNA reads TGTGCCAGCAGCGGGACAGGGCCTAGCTCCTACGAGCAGTACTTC. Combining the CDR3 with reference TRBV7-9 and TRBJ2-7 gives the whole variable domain DTGVSQNPRHKITKRGQNVTFRCDPISEHNRLYWYRQTLGQGPEFLTYFQNEAQLEKSRLLSDRFSAERPKGSFSTLEIQRTEQGDSAMYLCASSGTGPSSYEQYFGPGTRLTVT.

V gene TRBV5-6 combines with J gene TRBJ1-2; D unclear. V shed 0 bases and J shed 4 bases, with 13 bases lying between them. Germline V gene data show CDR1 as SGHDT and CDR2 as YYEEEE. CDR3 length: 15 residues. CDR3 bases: TGTGCCAGCAGCTTGGTAGGCCCGGGAAGCTATGGCTACACCTTC. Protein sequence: CASSLVGPGSYGYTF.

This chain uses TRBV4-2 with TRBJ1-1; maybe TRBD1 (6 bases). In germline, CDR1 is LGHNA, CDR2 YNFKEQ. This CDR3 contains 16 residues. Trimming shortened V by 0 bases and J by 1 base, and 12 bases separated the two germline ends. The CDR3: CASSQDKAGENTEAFF. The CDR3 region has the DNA TGTGCCAGCAGCCAAGATAAGGCAGGGGAGAACACTGAAGCTTTCTTT.

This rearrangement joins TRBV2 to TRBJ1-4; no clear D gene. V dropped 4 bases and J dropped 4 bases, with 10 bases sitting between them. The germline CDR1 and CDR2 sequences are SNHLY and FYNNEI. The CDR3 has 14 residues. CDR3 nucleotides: TGTGCCAGCAGTGGGACGGGATTTAATGAAAAACTGTTTTTT. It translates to CASSGTGFNEKLFF.

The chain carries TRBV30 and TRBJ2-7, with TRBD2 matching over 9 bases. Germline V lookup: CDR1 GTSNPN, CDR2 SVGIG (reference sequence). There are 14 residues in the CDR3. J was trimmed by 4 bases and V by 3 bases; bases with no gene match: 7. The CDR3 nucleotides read TGTGCCTGGAGCTCAGATAGCGGGAGATACGAGCAGTACTTC. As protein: CAWSSDSGRYEQYF.

The CDR3 protein is CASSLGRGGGGNEQFF. The CDR3 DNA reads as TGTGCCAGCAGCTTAGGACGCGGCGGGGGGGGCAATGAGCAGTTCTTC. The V gene is TRBV7-8, the J gene TRBJ2-1; 9 positions match TRBD2. CDR1 and CDR2 from the germline V gene are SGHVS and FQNEAQ. CDR3 length: 16 amino acids. V lost 1 base and J lost 6; bases outside the gene matches: 7.

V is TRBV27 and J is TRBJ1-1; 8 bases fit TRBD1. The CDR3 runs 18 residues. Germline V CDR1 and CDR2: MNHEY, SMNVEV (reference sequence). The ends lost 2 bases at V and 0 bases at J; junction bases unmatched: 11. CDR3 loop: CASSLLFAGQGMNTEAFF. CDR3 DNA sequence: TGTGCCAGCAGTTTACTCTTCGCCGGACAGGGCATGAACACTGAAGCTTTCTTT.

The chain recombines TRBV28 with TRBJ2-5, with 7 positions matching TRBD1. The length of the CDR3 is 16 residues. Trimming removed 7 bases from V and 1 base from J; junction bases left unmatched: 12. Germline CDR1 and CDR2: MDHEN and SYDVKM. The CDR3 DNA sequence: TGTGCCAGCACGGGATACAGGGGCTCGGTCCAAGAGACCCAGTACTTC. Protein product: CASTGYRGSVQETQYF.

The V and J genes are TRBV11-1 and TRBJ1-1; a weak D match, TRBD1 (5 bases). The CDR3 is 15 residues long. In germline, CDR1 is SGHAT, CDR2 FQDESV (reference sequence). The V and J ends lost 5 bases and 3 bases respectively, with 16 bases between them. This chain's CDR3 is CASSHSFGGYTEAFF. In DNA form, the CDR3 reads TGTGCCAGCAGCCATTCGTTCGGGGGGTACACTGAAGCTTTCTTT.

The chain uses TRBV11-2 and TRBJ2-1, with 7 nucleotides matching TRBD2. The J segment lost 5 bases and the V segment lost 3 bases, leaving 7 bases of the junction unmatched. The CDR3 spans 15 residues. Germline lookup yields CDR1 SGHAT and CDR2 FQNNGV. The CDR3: CASSFGGRANNEQFF. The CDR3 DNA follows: TGTGCCAGCAGCTTTGGTGGGAGGGCCAACAATGAGCAGTTCTTC.

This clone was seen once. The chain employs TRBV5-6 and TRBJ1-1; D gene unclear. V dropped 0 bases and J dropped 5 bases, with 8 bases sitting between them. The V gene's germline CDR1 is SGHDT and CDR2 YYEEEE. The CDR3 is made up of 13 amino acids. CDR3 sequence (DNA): TGTGCCAGCAGCTTGGTGGTAGCGACTGAAGCTTTCTTT. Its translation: CASSLVVATEAFF.

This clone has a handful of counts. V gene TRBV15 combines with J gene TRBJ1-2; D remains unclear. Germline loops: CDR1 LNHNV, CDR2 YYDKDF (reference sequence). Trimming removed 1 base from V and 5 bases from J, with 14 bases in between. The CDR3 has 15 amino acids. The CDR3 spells CATSRGNSARYGYTF. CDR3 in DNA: TGTGCCACCAGCAGAGGTAACTCAGCGCGTTATGGCTACACCTTC.

For the CDR3, the DNA is TGTGCCAGCAGTGGCCTCGGGACAGGGGGCGCAGATACGCAGTATTTT. It yields the protein CASSGLGTGGADTQYF. This chain links TRBV25-1 with TRBJ2-3, with TRBD1 identical over 12 bases. Trimming removed 4 bases from V and 4 bases from J; junction bases left unmatched: 6. Per the germline V gene, CDR1 is MGHDK and CDR2 is SYGVNS. CDR3 length: 16 residues.

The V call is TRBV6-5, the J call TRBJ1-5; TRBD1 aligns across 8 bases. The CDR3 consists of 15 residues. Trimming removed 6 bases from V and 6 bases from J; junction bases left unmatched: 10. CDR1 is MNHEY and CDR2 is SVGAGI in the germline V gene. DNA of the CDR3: TGTGCCAGCAGCCGCACAGGGGGTATTGGTCAGCCCCAGCATTTT. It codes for CASSRTGGIGQPQHF.

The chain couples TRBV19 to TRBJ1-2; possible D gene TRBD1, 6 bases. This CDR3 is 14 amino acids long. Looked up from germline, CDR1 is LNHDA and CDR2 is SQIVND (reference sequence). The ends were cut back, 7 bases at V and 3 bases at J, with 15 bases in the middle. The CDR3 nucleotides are TGTGCCAGTAACGATGTACAGGGCGACTATGGCTACACCTTC. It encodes CASNDVQGDYGYTF.

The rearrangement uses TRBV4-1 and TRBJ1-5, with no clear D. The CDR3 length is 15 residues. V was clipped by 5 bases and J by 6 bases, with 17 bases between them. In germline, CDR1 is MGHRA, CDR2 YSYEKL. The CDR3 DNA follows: TGCGCCAGCAGCACACGCCTAGCGGGTGGTCAGCCCCAGCATTTT. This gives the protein CASSTRLAGGQPQHF.

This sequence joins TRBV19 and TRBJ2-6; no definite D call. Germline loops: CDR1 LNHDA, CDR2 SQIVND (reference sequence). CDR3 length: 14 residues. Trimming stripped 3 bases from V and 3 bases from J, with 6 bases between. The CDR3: CASSILSGANVLTF. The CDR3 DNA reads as TGTGCCAGTAGTATCCTGAGTGGGGCCAACGTCCTGACTTTC.

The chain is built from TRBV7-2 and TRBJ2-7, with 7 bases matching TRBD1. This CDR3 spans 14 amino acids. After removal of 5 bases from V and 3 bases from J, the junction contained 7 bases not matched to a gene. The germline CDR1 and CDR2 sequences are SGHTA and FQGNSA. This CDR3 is CASSPRQGVYEQYF. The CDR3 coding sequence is TGTGCCAGCAGCCCCCGACAGGGAGTCTACGAGCAGTACTTC.